Listed below are T cell receptor beta chains from one sample, sequenced in a study of response to subunit inactivated influenza vaccine. From the RT-PCR reads, TCRdb called clonotypes with MiXCR, one entry per CDR3 protein. The sample lists over 650,000 distinct CDR3 sequences, less than 20% occurring once. Source: PBMCs from blood, taken more than 4 days after vaccination. All receptors come from a man aged 50-60 years who received an inactivated influenza vaccine. Each CDR3 is given with its conserved first and last residue. Fields, in order: J gene, clone size, V gene, D gene, CDR3 protein, CDR3 DNA. A D gene is named only where the DNA matches it firmly. Clone size, where shown, is once, few, many, or a class for clones that have expanded.

j_gene: TRBJ1-5; abundance: few; v_gene: TRBV12-3/TRBV12-4; d_gene: -; CDR3aa: CASSSQGKGNQPQHF; CDR3nt: TGTGCCAGCAGTTCACAGGGTAAGGGCAATCAGCCCCAGCATTTT
j_gene: TRBJ2-7; abundance: few; v_gene: TRBV4-1; d_gene: -; CDR3aa: CASSQNWLGSYEQYF; CDR3nt: TGCGCCAGCAGCCAAAATTGGCTTGGGTCCTACGAGCAGTACTTC
j_gene: TRBJ2-1; abundance: -; v_gene: TRBV10-3; d_gene: TRBD2; CDR3aa: CAISEAGLADYNEQFF; CDR3nt: TGTGCCATCAGTGAAGCGGGACTAGCGGACTACAATGAGCAGTTCTTC
j_gene: TRBJ2-1; abundance: many; v_gene: TRBV5-1; d_gene: -; CDR3aa: CASSLVVNEQFF; CDR3nt: TGCGCCAGCAGCTTGGTAGTCAATGAGCAGTTCTTC
j_gene: TRBJ2-5; abundance: -; v_gene: TRBV12-3/TRBV12-4; d_gene: -; CDR3aa: CACSPGFQETQYF; CDR3nt: TGTGCCTGCAGTCCAGGGTTCCAAGAGACCCAGTACTTC
j_gene: TRBJ2-3; abundance: few; v_gene: TRBV29-1; d_gene: TRBD1; CDR3aa: CSVTGASTDTQYF; CDR3nt: TGCAGCGTTACAGGGGCTAGCACAGATACGCAGTATTTT
j_gene: TRBJ2-1; abundance: few; v_gene: TRBV20-1; d_gene: TRBD1; CDR3aa: CSARADRGNEQFF; CDR3nt: TGCAGTGCTAGGGCGGACAGGGGTAATGAGCAGTTCTTC
j_gene: TRBJ2-7; abundance: -; v_gene: TRBV3-1; d_gene: TRBD2; CDR3aa: CASSQRGKVYF; CDR3nt: TGTGCCAGCAGCCAGCGGGGGAAGGTGTACTTC
j_gene: TRBJ2-2; abundance: few; v_gene: TRBV12-3/TRBV12-4; d_gene: -; CDR3aa: CASRPEPLGELFF; CDR3nt: TGTGCCAGCAGGCCCGAGCCCCTCGGGGAGCTGTTTTTT
j_gene: TRBJ2-7; abundance: -; v_gene: TRBV28; d_gene: TRBD2; CDR3aa: CASIRTSGMPYEQYF; CDR3nt: TGTGCCAGCATACGTACTAGCGGTATGCCCTACGAGCAGTACTTC
j_gene: TRBJ1-2; abundance: -; v_gene: TRBV5-4; d_gene: -; CDR3aa: CASSLGRGHDYGYTF; CDR3nt: TGTGCCAGCAGCTTGGGAAGGGGCCATGACTATGGCTACACCTTC
j_gene: TRBJ1-5; abundance: few; v_gene: TRBV6-1; d_gene: -; CDR3aa: CASSEFSQPQHF; CDR3nt: TGTGCCAGCAGTGAATTCTCTCAGCCCCAGCATTTT
j_gene: TRBJ2-2; abundance: -; v_gene: TRBV7-8; d_gene: TRBD2; CDR3aa: CASSFWLAGGLATGELFF; CDR3nt: TGTGCCAGCAGCTTTTGGCTAGCGGGGGGGCTGGCCACCGGGGAGCTGTTTTTT
j_gene: TRBJ1-6; abundance: -; v_gene: TRBV7-8; d_gene: TRBD1; CDR3aa: CASSTTGTGSSPLHF; CDR3nt: TGTGCCAGCAGCACCACCGGGACAGGGAGTTCACCCCTCCACTTT
j_gene: TRBJ2-1; abundance: few; v_gene: TRBV9; d_gene: -; CDR3aa: CASSTTETHYNEQFF; CDR3nt: TGTGCCAGCAGCACCACTGAGACACACTACAATGAGCAGTTCTTC
j_gene: TRBJ2-5; abundance: few; v_gene: TRBV5-1; d_gene: -; CDR3aa: CASSLGVGYSETQYF; CDR3nt: TGCGCCAGCAGCTTGGGGGTTGGGTACTCGGAGACCCAGTACTTC
j_gene: TRBJ2-7; abundance: -; v_gene: TRBV20-1; d_gene: -; CDR3aa: CSARDLLGAGEQYF; CDR3nt: TGCAGTGCTAGAGATCTGCTGGGTGCGGGCGAGCAGTACTTC
j_gene: TRBJ2-7; abundance: few; v_gene: TRBV28; d_gene: TRBD1; CDR3aa: CASSPPGPGTGFYEQYF; CDR3nt: TGTGCCAGCAGTCCCCCCGGCCCCGGGACAGGATTTTACGAGCAGTACTTC
j_gene: TRBJ2-1; abundance: many; v_gene: TRBV6-2/TRBV6-3; d_gene: TRBD2; CDR3aa: CASSYSASGRANEQFF; CDR3nt: TGTGCCAGCAGTTACTCGGCTAGCGGGAGGGCTAATGAGCAGTTCTTC
j_gene: TRBJ2-7; abundance: -; v_gene: TRBV6-2/TRBV6-3; d_gene: -; CDR3aa: CASSGWVVNEQYF; CDR3nt: TGTGCCAGCAGTGGCTGGGTAGTGAACGAGCAGTACTTC
j_gene: TRBJ2-1; abundance: -; v_gene: TRBV20-1; d_gene: TRBD2; CDR3aa: CSALPPLAGSPGQKGNEQFF; CDR3nt: TGCAGTGCCCTACCCCCGCTAGCGGGATCCCCCGGACAAAAGGGCAATGAGCAGTTCTTC
j_gene: TRBJ1-2; abundance: few; v_gene: TRBV29-1; d_gene: TRBD1; CDR3aa: CSVEDQFTGKGASGYTF; CDR3nt: TGCAGCGTTGAAGATCAATTCACGGGAAAGGGGGCGAGTGGCTACACCTTC
j_gene: TRBJ2-5; abundance: -; v_gene: TRBV6-6; d_gene: -; CDR3aa: CASRGSHFRF; CDR3nt: TGTGCCAGCAGGGGGTCTCACTTTCGCTTC